This entry concerns a single T cell receptor beta chain. Methods used by the authors: Researchers report that nucleated cell counts were estimated from reference gene primer amplification. Only in-frame clones appear in the TCRdb table, and some are missing; sequencing was by immunoSEQ multiplex PCR. V, J and clone size derive from that table, while D and trimming were established from the DNA sequence. This sample carries some 400,000 clones, roughly 77% of them seen once, and the ten largest clones take about 1.2%. This sample is part of a study of blood T cell repertoires in COVID-19. Study-level background: Sites in the United States, Italy and Spain provided acute and convalescent COVID-19 samples. T cells, B-cell-depleted T cells, or PBMCs provided the cDNA or gDNA that served as material.

The CDR3 consists of 18 residues. Germline V gene sequence: CDR1 MGHRA, CDR2 YSYEKL. Losses at the gene ends were 0 bases for V and 7 bases for J; bases not matched to a gene: 11. The sequence came from a human donor with acute or convalescent COVID-19. The donor label of this sample is uncertain. The genes are TRBV4-1 and TRBJ2-3, with 12 bases that match TRBD2. The sequenced material came from peripheral blood. In DNA form, the CDR3 reads TGCGCCAGCAGCCAAGATACCAGGGCTAGCGGGAGGGCAAATACGCAGTATTTT. Its protein is CASSQDTRASGRANTQYF.